These 27 T cell receptor beta chains originate from one sample sequenced in a study of T cells in tuberculosis. Using immunoSEQ multiplex PCR, the repertoire was profiled, and TCRdb retains in-frame clones only, with some absent. The sample shows over 30,000 clones, under 98% of them seen only once. Sample: PBMCs. The receptors shown here come from a donor between 10 and 35 years old with latent tuberculosis or without tuberculosis infection.

The chain joins TRBV4-1 to TRBJ1-5; 9 bases map to TRBD1. The CDR3 sequence is 16 residues long. In germline, CDR1 is MGHRA, CDR2 YSYEKL. After removal of 1 base from V and 5 bases from J, the junction contained 6 bases not matched to a gene. In DNA form, the CDR3 reads TGCGCCAGCAGCCAAGCCTTGACAGGGGGTGATCAGCCCCAGCATTTT. Translation: CASSQALTGGDQPQHF.

This CDR3 reads CASSLGDSVTNEKLFF. The CDR3 coding sequence is TGCGCCAGCAGCTTGGGAGACAGTGTCACTAATGAAAAACTGTTTTTT. The J gene is TRBJ1-4, the V gene TRBV5-1, with TRBD1 as a possible D gene (5 bases). Germline-derived CDR1 and CDR2 are SGHRS and YFSETQ. This CDR3 region has 16 residues. Trimming took off 0 bases at V and 2 bases at J, with 11 bases between the two ends.

This clone is a singleton in its sample. The chain employs TRBV10-3 and TRBJ2-3; TRBD2 matches at 8 bases. This CDR3 spans 15 amino acids. Germline V gene lookup returns CDR1 ENHRY and CDR2 SYGVKD. V lost 10 bases and J lost 3; bases outside the gene matches: 12. The CDR3 DNA follows: TGTGCCACCCAGCTTTTGGCGGGGGGAACAGATACGCAGTATTTT. It encodes CATQLLAGGTDTQYF.

The J gene is TRBJ1-5, the V gene TRBV9, with D maybe TRBD1 (6 bases). V was pared by 4 bases and J by 3 bases, with 11 bases between. The CDR3 is 14 residues long. CDR1 is SGDLS and CDR2 is YYNGEE in the germline V gene. The CDR3 nucleotides read TGTGCCAGCAGCCCAGGGGTGTTCAATCAGCCCCAGCATTTT. Protein: CASSPGVFNQPQHF.

The rearrangement links TRBV25-1 to TRBJ2-3; maybe TRBD2 (6 bases). The CDR3 is made up of 15 amino acids. Germline values: CDR1 MGHDK, CDR2 SYGVNS. V lost 4 bases and J lost 4, with 15 bases in between. The CDR3 DNA reads TGTGCCAGCAGTGGCGGGATTTCAAGGCCAGATACGCAGTATTTT. Protein sequence: CASSGGISRPDTQYF. The whole variable domain, filled in from reference TRBV25-1 and TRBJ2-3, reads EADIYQTPRYLVIGTGKKITLECSQTMGHDKMYWYQQDPGMELHLIHYSYGVNSTEKGDLSSESTVSRIRTEHFPLTLESARPSHTSQYLCASSGGISRPDTQYFGPGTRLTVL.

V and J are TRBV5-1 and TRBJ2-2; 7 bases match TRBD2. Germline CDR1 and CDR2: SGHRS and YFSETQ. V lost 4 bases to trimming and J lost 6 bases; unmatched junction nucleotides: 12. CDR3 length: 16 amino acids. The CDR3, as DNA: TGCGCCAGCAGCCCATGGAGCGGGGATTTCGCCGGGGAGCTGTTTTTT. Amino acid sequence: CASSPWSGDFAGELFF.

The V and J genes are TRBV7-3 and TRBJ2-3; D is possibly TRBD2 (5 bases). The germline gives CDR1 SGHTA, CDR2 FQGTGA. The CDR3 has 16 residues. V gave up 0 bases and J gave up 1 base, with 11 bases separating them. CDR3 DNA sequence: TGTGCCAGCAGCTTAACAGGGAGTTGGGGCACAGATACGCAGTATTTT. Protein product: CASSLTGSWGTDTQYF.

The chain employs TRBV19 and TRBJ1-4, with 7 nucleotides matching TRBD1. The CDR3 loop spans 15 amino acids. CDR1 is LNHDA, CDR2 SQIVND, per germline (reference sequence). V lost 6 bases and J lost 4; bases outside the gene matches: 8. The CDR3 bases are TGTGCCAGTAGCGACAGGGTGCTCGTTAATGAAAAACTGTTTTTT. This sequence encodes CASSDRVLVNEKLFF.

The gene calls are TRBV28 and TRBJ1-2; D may be TRBD1 (6 bases). Trimming removed 10 bases from V and 3 bases from J, with 12 bases in between. The CDR3 extends over 12 amino acids. Germline V lookup: CDR1 MDHEN, CDR2 SYDVKM. In DNA form, the CDR3 reads TGTGCCACGGACAGCCTACACTATGGCTACACCTTC. As protein: CATDSLHYGYTF.

J is TRBJ2-7 and V is TRBV1; TRBD1 is the table's D call and was not checked against the DNA. TRBV1 is noted as a pseudogene. The CDR3 sequence is 13 residues long. Written as DNA, the CDR3 is TGCACCAAGATAGACAGTTGCCTATACGAGCAGTACTTC. This codes for CTKIDSCLYEQYF.

The chain employs TRBV14 and TRBJ2-7, with D tentatively TRBD2 (5 bases). V lost 3 bases and J lost 6, with 21 bases in between. This CDR3 has 16 amino acids. CDR1 and CDR2 from the germline V gene are SGHDN and FVKESK. CDR3 coding DNA: TGTGCCAGCAGCCATCTTTTAAGAGGGCCGCAGCGCGAGCAGTACTTC. Its protein product is CASSHLLRGPQREQYF.

The CDR3 sequence: CASSSLQGEETQYF. Written as DNA, the CDR3 is TGCGCCAGCAGCTCACTACAGGGGGAAGAGACCCAGTACTTC. The chain joins TRBV5-1 to TRBJ2-5; TRBD1 aligns across 8 bases. Trimming at V came to 3 bases and at J to 3 bases, leaving 4 bases not matched to a gene. CDR1 is SGHRS, CDR2 YFSETQ, per germline. The CDR3 sequence is 14 residues long. Combining the CDR3 with reference TRBV5-1 and TRBJ2-5 gives the whole variable domain KAGVTQTPRYLIKTRGQQVTLSCSPISGHRSVSWYQQTPGQGLQFLFEYFSETQRNKGNFPGRFSGRQFSNSRSEMNVSTLELGDSALYLCASSSLQGEETQYFGPGTRLLVL.

V and J are TRBV9 and TRBJ2-1; 8 bases map to TRBD2. This CDR3 has 14 amino acids. Germline V gene sequence: CDR1 SGDLS, CDR2 YYNGEE. V was pared by 3 bases and J by 4 bases, with 3 bases of the junction left unmatched. The CDR3 spells CASSGASGYNEQFF. DNA for the CDR3: TGTGCCAGCAGCGGGGCTAGCGGGTACAATGAGCAGTTCTTC.

This chain connects TRBV6-5 to TRBJ1-2, with 11 positions matching TRBD1. V lost 6 bases, J lost 8 bases, and 5 bases stayed unmatched. Germline CDR1 and CDR2: MNHEY and SVGAGI. The CDR3 has 13 residues. The CDR3 loop is CASSRDRGFGYTF. In DNA, the CDR3 is TGTGCCAGCAGCCGGGACAGGGGGTTCGGCTACACCTTC.

The chain recombines TRBV5-4 with TRBJ2-1, with D possibly TRBD2 on 5 matching bases. Germline V CDR1 and CDR2: SGHNT, YYREEE (reference sequence). The V end lost 5 bases, the J end lost 8 bases, and 11 bases lay between the germline ends. The CDR3 contains 12 residues. As DNA, the CDR3 is TGTGCCAGCAGTTTCAGCGGCGATGAGCAGTTCTTC. The encoded protein is CASSFSGDEQFF.

This clone was observed a single time. This sequence joins TRBV20-1 and TRBJ2-7; D remains ambiguous. The CDR3 has 11 residues. CDR1 is DFQATT and CDR2 is SNEGSKA in the germline V gene (reference sequence). V was cut by 3 bases and J by 5 bases, with 8 bases left in between. The CDR3 spells CSASIPHEQYF. CDR3 nucleotide sequence: TGCAGTGCTAGCATTCCCCACGAGCAGTACTTC.

The chain links TRBV5-1 to TRBJ1-2, with D uncertain. Trimming pared 3 bases from V and 0 bases from J, leaving 15 bases between. The CDR3 runs 16 residues. Germline V lookup: CDR1 SGHRS, CDR2 YFSETQ. CDR3 DNA: TGCGCCAGCAGCTCCGACCCAGCGGGTACTAACTATGGCTACACCTTC. Translation gives CASSSDPAGTNYGYTF.

The chain combines TRBV10-1 with TRBJ2-1; 10 bases agree with TRBD2. Germline lookup yields CDR1 WNHNN and CDR2 SYGVQD (reference sequence). The CDR3 spans 16 residues. V shed 7 bases and J 5 bases; nucleotides not matched to a gene: 11. CDR3 region: CASIPILAGDDNEQFF. The CDR3 DNA is TGCGCCAGCATTCCCATTCTAGCGGGAGACGACAATGAGCAGTTCTTC.

The CDR3 spells CASSPQGGEQYF. DNA of the CDR3: TGTGCCAGCAGTCCTCAGGGAGGCGAGCAGTACTTC. The V gene is TRBV27, the J gene TRBJ2-7; D possibly corresponds to TRBD2 (6 bases). The CDR3 length is 12 residues. V was trimmed by 5 bases and J by 6 bases, leaving 11 bases between them. From germline, CDR1 is MNHEY and CDR2 SMNVEV (reference sequence).

This clone was observed once. The rearrangement uses TRBV6-5 and TRBJ2-7; weak D call: TRBD2 (6 bases). Germline V gene data show CDR1 as MNHEY and CDR2 as SVGAGI. This CDR3 spans 15 amino acids. V was pared by 6 bases and J by 5 bases, with 20 bases between. The chain's CDR3 is CASRALGGPKNEQYF. For the CDR3, the DNA is TGTGCCAGCAGGGCCCTCGGGGGTCCCAAAAACGAGCAGTACTTC.

V is TRBV18 and J is TRBJ1-1; D is uncertain. V shed 3 bases and J shed 2 bases, with 16 bases lying between them. Germline values: CDR1 KGHSH, CDR2 LQKENI. This CDR3 comprises 16 residues. Written as DNA, the CDR3 is TGTGCCAGCTCACCCGGTGAGGCCAGTCTCAACACTGAAGCTTTCTTT. Its translation: CASSPGEASLNTEAFF.

The chain has TRBV6-5 and TRBJ2-5, with TRBD2 as a possible D gene (5 bases). From germline, CDR1 is MNHEY and CDR2 SVGAGI. The CDR3 is 14 amino acids. The V and J ends lost 2 bases and 1 base respectively, with 8 bases between them. CDR3 nucleotides: TGTGCCAGCAGTTACGGGAGATTCCAAGAGACCCAGTACTTC. As protein: CASSYGRFQETQYF.

This clone was seen more than once but under ten times. The chain joins TRBV6-1 to TRBJ1-2; 9 bases line up with TRBD1. The CDR3 extends over 14 amino acids. Germline CDR1 MNHNS, CDR2 SASEGT. Trimming took 7 bases from V and 8 from J; bases not matched to a gene: 11. Written as DNA, the CDR3 is TGTGCCAGCAACGGACAGGGGACTTATGGAGGCTACACCTTC. It specifies CASNGQGTYGGYTF.

The CDR3 nucleotides read TGTGCCAGCAGCTTAGGCAAGGTCGGAGAGCAGACCTACGAGCAGTACTTC. Amino acid sequence: CASSLGKVGEQTYEQYF. This rearrangement joins TRBV27 to TRBJ2-7, with D uncertain. In germline, CDR1 is MNHEY, CDR2 SMNVEV (reference sequence). The CDR3 length is 17 residues. The germline V and J ends were trimmed by 6 bases and 2 bases, with 23 bases remaining between them.

V is TRBV5-1 and J is TRBJ1-1; D possibly corresponds to TRBD1 (6 bases). V gave up 3 bases and J gave up 0 bases, with 18 bases separating them. The CDR3 contains 17 residues. Germline assignment: CDR1 SGHRS and CDR2 YFSETQ. Here the CDR3 reads CASSWGLGGALNTEAFF. CDR3 sequence (DNA): TGCGCCAGCAGCTGGGGTCTTGGGGGGGCCTTGAACACTGAAGCTTTCTTT. Full variable domain (missing parts from reference TRBV5-1 and TRBJ1-1): KAGVTQTPRYLIKTRGQQVTLSCSPISGHRSVSWYQQTPGQGLQFLFEYFSETQRNKGNFPGRFSGRQFSNSRSEMNVSTLELGDSALYLCASSWGLGGALNTEAFFGQGTRLTVV.

The gene calls are TRBV9 and TRBJ1-2, with D possibly being TRBD1 (5 bases). The germline V and J ends were trimmed by 4 bases and 8 bases, with 15 bases remaining between them. Germline V lookup: CDR1 SGDLS, CDR2 YYNGEE. CDR3 size: 13 residues. CDR3 sequence (DNA): TGTGCCAGCAGCAAAGGGGCAGGTGGGGGCTACACCTTC. Protein sequence: CASSKGAGGGYTF.

The V call is TRBV5-5, the J call TRBJ1-2; D remains unclear. Germline-derived CDR1 and CDR2 are SGHKS and YYEKEE (reference sequence). CDR3 size: 15 residues. V gave up 0 bases and J gave up 5 bases, with 14 bases separating them. The CDR3 reads CASSLEPGGGYGYTF. The CDR3 DNA is TGTGCCAGCAGCTTGGAACCCGGCGGTGGATATGGCTACACCTTC. The full variable domain, with the rest looked up from reference TRBV5-5 and TRBJ1-2, is DAGVTQSPTHLIKTRGQQVTLRCSPISGHKSVSWYQQVLGQGPQFIFQYYEKEERGRGNFPDRFSARQFPNYSSELNVNALLLGDSALYLCASSLEPGGGYGYTFGSGTRLTVV.